This T cell receptor (beta chain) was identified in a study of blood T cell repertoires in COVID-19. The assay was immunoSEQ multiplex PCR, and TCRdb's table has in-frame clones only and misses some. The sample consists of around 370,000 clones, roughly 86% of them appearing once. The material sequenced was peripheral blood. The source of this sequence is a woman in her 70s with COVID-19, enrolled during active disease.

CDR3 nucleotides: TGTGCCAGCAGCCGTGGACAGGGGGTAAACTATGGCTACACCTTC. It translates to CASSRGQGVNYGYTF. This chain connects TRBV3-1 (or the pseudogene TRBV3-2) to TRBJ1-2; 10 nucleotides match TRBD1. This CDR3 contains 15 residues. Trimming removed 4 bases from V and 2 bases from J; junction bases left unmatched: 4. Germline V gives CDR1 LGHDT, CDR2 YNNKEL (reference sequence).